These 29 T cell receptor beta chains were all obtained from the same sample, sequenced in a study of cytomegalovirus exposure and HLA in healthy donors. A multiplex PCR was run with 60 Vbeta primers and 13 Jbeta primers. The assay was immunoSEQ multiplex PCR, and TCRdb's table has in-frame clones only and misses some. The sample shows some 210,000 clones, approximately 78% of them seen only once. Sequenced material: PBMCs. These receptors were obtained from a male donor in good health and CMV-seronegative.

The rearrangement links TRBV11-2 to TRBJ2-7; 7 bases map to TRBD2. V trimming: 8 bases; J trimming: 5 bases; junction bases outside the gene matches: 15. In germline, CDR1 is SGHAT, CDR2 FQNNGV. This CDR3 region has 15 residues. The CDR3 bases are TGTGCCAGCGGCCCAATACGAGGGAGGGCCGACGAGCAGTACTTC. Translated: CASGPIRGRADEQYF.

For the CDR3, the DNA is TGTGCCAGCAGCCTCGGACAGGGGGCGCAGTACTTC. Its protein is CASSLGQGAQYF. J is TRBJ2-7 and V is TRBV7-3; TRBD1 aligns across 11 bases. This CDR3 region has 12 residues. The V gene's germline CDR1 is SGHTA and CDR2 FQGTGA. V was pared by 5 bases and J by 9 bases, with 3 bases of the junction left unmatched.

DNA of the CDR3: TGTGCCAGCAGGCGACAGGGGGCTGAAGCTTTCTTT. Translated, it gives CASRRQGAEAFF. The chain uses TRBV5-6 and TRBJ1-1; the match to TRBD1 covers 9 bases. With 5 bases clipped from V and 6 bases from J, the junction kept 2 bases outside the gene matches. The germline gives CDR1 SGHDT, CDR2 YYEEEE. CDR3 size: 12 residues.

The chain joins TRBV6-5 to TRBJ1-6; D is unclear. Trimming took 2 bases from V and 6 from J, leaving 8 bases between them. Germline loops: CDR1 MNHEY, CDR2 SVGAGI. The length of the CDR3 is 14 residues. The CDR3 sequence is CASSYAEGNSPLHF. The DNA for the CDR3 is TGTGCCAGCAGTTACGCCGAGGGTAATTCACCCCTCCACTTT.

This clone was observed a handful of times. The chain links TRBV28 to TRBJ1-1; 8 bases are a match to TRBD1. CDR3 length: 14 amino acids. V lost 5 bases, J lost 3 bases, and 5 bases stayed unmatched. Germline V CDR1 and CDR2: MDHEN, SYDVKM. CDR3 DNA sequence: TGTGCCAGCAGTCCGCAGGGGGCCGACACTGAAGCTTTCTTT. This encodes CASSPQGADTEAFF. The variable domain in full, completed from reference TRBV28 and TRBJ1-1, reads DVKVTQSSRYLVKRTGEKVFLECVQDMDHENMFWYRQDPGLGLRLIYFSYDVKMKEKGDIPEGYSVSREKKERFSLILESASTNQTSMYLCASSPQGADTEAFFGQGTRLTVV.

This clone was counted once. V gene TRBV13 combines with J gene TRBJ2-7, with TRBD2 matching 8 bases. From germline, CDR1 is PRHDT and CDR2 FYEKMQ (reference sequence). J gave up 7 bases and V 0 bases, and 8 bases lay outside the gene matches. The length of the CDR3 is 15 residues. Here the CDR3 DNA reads TGTGCCAGCAGCTTAGGGGGCGGGAGGCCTTGGGAGCAGTACTTC. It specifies CASSLGGGRPWEQYF.

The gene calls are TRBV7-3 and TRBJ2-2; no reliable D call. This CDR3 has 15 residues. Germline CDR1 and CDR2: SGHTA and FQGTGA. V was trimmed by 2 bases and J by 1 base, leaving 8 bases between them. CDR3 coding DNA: TGTGCCAGCAGCTTAGTGGGCAGGAACACCGGGGAGCTGTTTTTT. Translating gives CASSLVGRNTGELFF.

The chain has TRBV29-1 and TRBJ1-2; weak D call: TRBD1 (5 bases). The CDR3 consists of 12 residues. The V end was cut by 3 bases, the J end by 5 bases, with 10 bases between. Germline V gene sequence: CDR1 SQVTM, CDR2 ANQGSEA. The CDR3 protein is CSVDGGVYGYTF. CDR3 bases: TGCAGCGTTGATGGAGGGGTGTATGGCTACACCTTC.

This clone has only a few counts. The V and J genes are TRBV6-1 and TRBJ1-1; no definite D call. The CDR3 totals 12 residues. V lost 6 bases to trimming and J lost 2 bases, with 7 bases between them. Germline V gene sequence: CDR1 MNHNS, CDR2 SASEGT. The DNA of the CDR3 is TGTGCCAGCAGACTACATAACACTGAAGCTTTCTTT. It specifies CASRLHNTEAFF.

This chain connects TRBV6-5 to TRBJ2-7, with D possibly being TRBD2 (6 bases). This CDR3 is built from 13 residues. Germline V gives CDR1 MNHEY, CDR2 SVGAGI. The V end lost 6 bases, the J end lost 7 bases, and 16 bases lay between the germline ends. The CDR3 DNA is TGTGCCAGCAGGGAGTTGAGGGCGGGAGAGCAGTACTTC. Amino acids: CASRELRAGEQYF.

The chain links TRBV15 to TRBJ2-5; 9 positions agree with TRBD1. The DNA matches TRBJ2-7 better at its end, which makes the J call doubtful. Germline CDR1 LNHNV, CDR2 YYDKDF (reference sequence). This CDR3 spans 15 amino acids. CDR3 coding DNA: TGTGCCACCAGCAGGGGACAGGGTAGCTCCTACGAGCAGTACTTC. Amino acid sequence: CATSRGQGSSYEQYF.

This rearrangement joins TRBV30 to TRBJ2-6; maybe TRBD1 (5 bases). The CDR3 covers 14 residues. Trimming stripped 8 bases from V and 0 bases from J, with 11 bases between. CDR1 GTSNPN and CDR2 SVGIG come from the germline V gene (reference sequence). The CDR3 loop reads CAQTVTSGANVLTF. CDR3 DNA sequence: TGTGCCCAGACAGTGACCTCTGGGGCCAACGTCCTGACTTTC. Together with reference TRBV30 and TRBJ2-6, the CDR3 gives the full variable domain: SQTIHQWPATLVQPVGSPLSLECTVEGTSNPNLYWYRQAAGRGLQLLFYSVGIGQISSEVPQNLSASRPQDRQFILSSKKLLLSDSGFYLCAQTVTSGANVLTFGAGSRLTVL.

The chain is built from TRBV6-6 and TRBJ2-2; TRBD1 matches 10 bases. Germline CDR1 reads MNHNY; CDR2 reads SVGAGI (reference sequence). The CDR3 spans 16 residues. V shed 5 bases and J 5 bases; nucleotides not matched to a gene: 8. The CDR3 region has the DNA TGTGCCAGCAGTGCAAACCGGGACAGGGGTACCGGGGAGCTGTTTTTT. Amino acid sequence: CASSANRDRGTGELFF.

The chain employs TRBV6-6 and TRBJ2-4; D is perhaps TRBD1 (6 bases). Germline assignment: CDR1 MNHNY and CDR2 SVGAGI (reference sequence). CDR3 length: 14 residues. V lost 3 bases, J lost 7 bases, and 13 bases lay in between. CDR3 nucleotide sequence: TGTGCCAGCAGTTATTTAGGGGGTACGAACATTCAGTACTTC. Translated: CASSYLGGTNIQYF.

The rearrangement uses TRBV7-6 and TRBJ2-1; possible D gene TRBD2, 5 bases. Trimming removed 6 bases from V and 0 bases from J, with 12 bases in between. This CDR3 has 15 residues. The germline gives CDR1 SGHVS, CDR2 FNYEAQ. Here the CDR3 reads CASSLRGSSYNEQFF. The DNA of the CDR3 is TGTGCCAGCAGTCTTCGGGGTAGCTCCTACAATGAGCAGTTCTTC.

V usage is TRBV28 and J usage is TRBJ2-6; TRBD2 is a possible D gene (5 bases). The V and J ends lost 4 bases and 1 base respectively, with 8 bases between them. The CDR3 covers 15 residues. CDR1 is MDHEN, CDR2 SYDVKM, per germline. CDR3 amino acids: CASSYGVSGANVLTF. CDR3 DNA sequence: TGTGCCAGCAGTTACGGGGTTTCTGGGGCCAACGTCCTGACTTTC.

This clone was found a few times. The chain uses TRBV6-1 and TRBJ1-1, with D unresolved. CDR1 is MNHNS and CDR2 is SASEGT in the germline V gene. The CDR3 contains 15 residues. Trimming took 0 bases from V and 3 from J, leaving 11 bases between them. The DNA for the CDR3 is TGTGCCAGCAGTGAAGCGACACACTCGGACACTGAAGCTTTCTTT. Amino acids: CASSEATHSDTEAFF.

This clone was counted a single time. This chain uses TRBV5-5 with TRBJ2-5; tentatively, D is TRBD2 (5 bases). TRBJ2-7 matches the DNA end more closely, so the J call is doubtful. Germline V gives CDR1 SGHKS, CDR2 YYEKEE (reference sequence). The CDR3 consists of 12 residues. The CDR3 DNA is TGTGCCAGCAGCTTCACGGGGAACGAGCAGTACTTC. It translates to CASSFTGNEQYF.

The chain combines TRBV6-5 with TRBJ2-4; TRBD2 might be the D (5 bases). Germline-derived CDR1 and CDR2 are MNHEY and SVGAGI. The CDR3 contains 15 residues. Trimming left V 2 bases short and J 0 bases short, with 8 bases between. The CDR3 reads CASSYDYPAKNIQYF. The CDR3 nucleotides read TGTGCCAGCAGTTACGACTACCCAGCCAAAAACATTCAGTACTTC.

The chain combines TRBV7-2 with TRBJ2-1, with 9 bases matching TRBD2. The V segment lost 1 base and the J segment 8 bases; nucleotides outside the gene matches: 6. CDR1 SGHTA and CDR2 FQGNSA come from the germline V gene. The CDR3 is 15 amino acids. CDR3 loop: CASSLEPSGNDEQFF. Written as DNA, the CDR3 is TGTGCCAGCAGCTTAGAGCCTAGCGGGAACGATGAGCAGTTCTTC.

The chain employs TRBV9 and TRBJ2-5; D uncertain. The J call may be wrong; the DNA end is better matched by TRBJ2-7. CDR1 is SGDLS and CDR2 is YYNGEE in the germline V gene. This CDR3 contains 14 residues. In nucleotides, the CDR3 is TGTGCCAGCAGCAGTCCCGAGCGTTTCTACGAGCAGTACTTC. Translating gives CASSSPERFYEQYF.

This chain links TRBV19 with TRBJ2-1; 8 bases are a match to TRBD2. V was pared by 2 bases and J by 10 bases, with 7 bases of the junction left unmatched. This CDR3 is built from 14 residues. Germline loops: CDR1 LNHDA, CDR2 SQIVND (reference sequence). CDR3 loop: CASSINGREREQFF. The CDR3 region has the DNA TGTGCCAGTAGTATAAACGGGAGGGAGAGGGAGCAGTTCTTC.

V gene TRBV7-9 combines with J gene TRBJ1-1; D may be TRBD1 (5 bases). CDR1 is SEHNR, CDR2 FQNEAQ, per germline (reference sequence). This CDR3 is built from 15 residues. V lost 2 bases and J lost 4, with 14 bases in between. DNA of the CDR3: TGTGCCAGCAGCTTATCGGTGGGGCAGGGCACTGAAGCTTTCTTT. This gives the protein CASSLSVGQGTEAFF.

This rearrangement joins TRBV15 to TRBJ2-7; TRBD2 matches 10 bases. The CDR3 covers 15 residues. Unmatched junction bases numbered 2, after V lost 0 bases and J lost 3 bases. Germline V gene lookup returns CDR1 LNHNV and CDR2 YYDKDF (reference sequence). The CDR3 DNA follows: TGTGCCACCAGCAGAGATGGGACTAGCGACTACGAGCAGTACTTC. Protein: CATSRDGTSDYEQYF.

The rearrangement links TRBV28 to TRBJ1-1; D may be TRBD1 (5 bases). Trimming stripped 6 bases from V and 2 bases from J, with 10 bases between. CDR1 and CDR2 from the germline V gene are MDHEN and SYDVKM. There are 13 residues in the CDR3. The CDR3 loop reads CASRIQGNTEAFF. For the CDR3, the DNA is TGTGCCAGCAGAATCCAGGGAAACACTGAAGCTTTCTTT.

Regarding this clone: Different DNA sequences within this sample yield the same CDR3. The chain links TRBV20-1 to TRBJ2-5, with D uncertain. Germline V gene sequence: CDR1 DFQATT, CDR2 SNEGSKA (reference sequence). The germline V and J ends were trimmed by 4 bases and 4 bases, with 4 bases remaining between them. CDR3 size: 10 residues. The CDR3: CSAKRETQYF. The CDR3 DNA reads TGCAGTGCTAAGAGAGAGACCCAGTACTTC.

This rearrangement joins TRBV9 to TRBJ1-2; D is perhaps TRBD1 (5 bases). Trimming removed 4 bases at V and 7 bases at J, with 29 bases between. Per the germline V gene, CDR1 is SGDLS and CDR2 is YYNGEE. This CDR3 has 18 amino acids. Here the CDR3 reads CASSLSDVGGEAVVGYTF. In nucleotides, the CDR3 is TGTGCCAGCAGCCTTTCCGACGTGGGGGGGGAGGCCGTTGTTGGCTACACCTTC.

As DNA, the CDR3 is TGCAGCGTGAACGGGGGGGCAGTCCGGGAGCAGTACTTC. Translating gives CSVNGGAVREQYF. The rearrangement links TRBV29-1 to TRBJ2-7; 8 nucleotides align to TRBD2. Looked up from germline, CDR1 is SQVTM and CDR2 is ANQGSEA. This CDR3 comprises 13 residues. V gave up 6 bases and J gave up 7 bases; unmatched junction bases: 11.

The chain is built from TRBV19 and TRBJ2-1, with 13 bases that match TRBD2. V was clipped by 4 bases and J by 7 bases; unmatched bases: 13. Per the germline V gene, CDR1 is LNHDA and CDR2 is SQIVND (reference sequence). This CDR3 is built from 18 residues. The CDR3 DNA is TGTGCCAGTAGTACACACTCACTAGCGGGAGGGGTATTAAATGAGCAGTTCTTC. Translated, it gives CASSTHSLAGGVLNEQFF.